The sequence of this T cell receptor (beta chain) was determined in a study of identifying expanded T cells in peripheral blood. Study results and caveats: Technical replicates showed about 1.1 changed clones; two weeks 15 to 20; four weeks 19.

As for this clone: Its specificity is not known.

Repertoires were generated with immunoSEQ multiplex PCR, while TCRdb's copy carries only in-frame clones and drops some. The table includes about 83,000 clones, around 89% detected once. V lost 2 bases and J lost 5, with 15 bases in between. CDR1 and CDR2 (germline): SGHVS, FQNEAQ. The CDR3 covers 15 residues. The sample was blood. This TCR came from a person aged 18-69 years in good health. This chain connects TRBV7-8 to TRBJ2-5; D is possibly TRBD1 (6 bases). The CDR3 spells CASSLFIDRSETQYF. The CDR3 bases are TGTGCCAGCAGCTTATTTATCGACAGGAGCGAGACCCAGTACTTC.